These 9 T cell receptor beta chains were sequenced from one sample in a study of vaccination and CD4 T cells after COVID-19. Treatment meaning: roughly 10-day PBMC culture with coronavirus spike peptide pools or control peptides (ViraFEST assay). One should note that the unexposed donor's CD4+ T cells were collected before the COVID-19 pandemic (2011-2018). What these receptors recognize is not known. Oncomine TCR Beta short-read sequencing was applied to DNA from cultured CD4+ T cells. Genomic DNA was drawn out of CD4+ T cells grown in culture. Each CDR3 protein is one row after TCRdb ran MiXCR on the PCR reads. The table includes more than 6,500 distinct CDR3 sequences, approximately 35% detected once. The sequenced sample was CD4+ T cells from blood, cultured in vitro. These receptors were obtained from a human donor in good health.

This clonotype was picked up a small number of times. Written as DNA, the CDR3 is TGCAGTGCTCCTGGGACGCCCAGGGGTTCCTACGAGCAGTACTTC. Its translation: CSAPGTPRGSYEQYF. The chain is built from TRBV20-1 and TRBJ2-7, with D maybe TRBD1 (6 bases). Germline loops: CDR1 DFQATT, CDR2 SNEGSKA (reference sequence). The ends were cut back, 5 bases at V and 1 base at J, with 18 bases in the middle. This CDR3 is 15 amino acids long.

The chain links TRBV28 to TRBJ1-1, with 12 bases fitting TRBD1. There are 15 residues in the CDR3. J lost 3 bases, V lost 8 bases, and 7 bases had no gene match. Germline V gene data show CDR1 as MDHEN and CDR2 as SYDVKM. CDR3 amino acids: CASSGTGGRYTEAFF. The CDR3 DNA is TGTGCCAGCTCCGGGACAGGGGGCAGGTACACTGAAGCTTTCTTT.

The rearrangement joins TRBV24-1 to TRBJ2-2; 7 nucleotides agree with TRBD1. Trimming took 4 bases from V and 8 from J; bases not matched to a gene: 9. Germline values: CDR1 KGHDR, CDR2 SFDVKD. The CDR3 runs 15 residues. CDR3 nucleotides: TGTGCCACCAGTGAACCCACAGGGGATATTGGGGAGCTGTTTTTT. It specifies CATSEPTGDIGELFF.

In its sample, this clonotype was seen a few times. V gene TRBV24-1 combines with J gene TRBJ1-1; 7 bases fit TRBD1. The CDR3 runs to 14 residues. The germline V gene has CDR1 KGHDR and CDR2 SFDVKD. Losses at the gene ends were 2 bases for V and 4 bases for J; bases not matched to a gene: 3. CDR3 in amino acids: CATSDSGGSTEAFF. DNA for the CDR3: TGTGCCACCAGTGATTCAGGGGGTAGCACTGAAGCTTTCTTT.

The chain joins TRBV25-1 to TRBJ2-7; D is perhaps TRBD2 (5 bases). CDR3 length equals 14 residues. The V and J ends lost 4 bases and 7 bases respectively, with 17 bases between them. Germline lookup yields CDR1 MGHDK and CDR2 SYGVNS. The CDR3 reads CASSARTTTGEQYF. Here the CDR3 DNA reads TGTGCCAGCAGTGCCCGGACCACGACGGGGGAGCAGTACTTC.

In its sample, this clonotype is medium-sized. This CDR3 is CATSDYGRGRETQYF. In nucleotides, the CDR3 is TGTGCCACCAGTGATTACGGCAGGGGGAGAGAGACCCAGTACTTC. V and J are TRBV24-1 and TRBJ2-5; 7 positions agree with TRBD1. V was clipped by 2 bases and J by 4 bases; unmatched bases: 6. The CDR3 contains 15 residues. Germline V CDR1 and CDR2: KGHDR, SFDVKD.

J is TRBJ2-7 and V is TRBV28, with 8 bases identical to TRBD2. The CDR3 runs to 12 residues. Unmatched junction bases numbered 10, after V lost 11 bases and J lost 7 bases. Germline-derived CDR1 and CDR2 are MDHEN and SYDVKM. The CDR3 DNA reads TGTGCCGCTTCGGGGGGGCCGGGGGAGCAGTACTTC. Translation: CAASGGPGEQYF.

By proportion, this clonotype is medium-sized. J is TRBJ2-7 and V is TRBV10-3, with 10 bases identical to TRBD1. The CDR3 contains 14 residues. CDR1 is ENHRY, CDR2 SYGVKD, per germline. V lost 4 bases, J lost 5 bases, and 5 bases stayed unmatched. The DNA for the CDR3 is TGTGCCATCAGTGGGAGACAGGGGGCGAACGAGCAGTACTTC. Residues: CAISGRQGANEQYF.

Within the sample, this clonotype is medium-sized. The chain recombines TRBV7-6 with TRBJ2-3, with TRBD2 identical over 8 bases. Per the germline V gene, CDR1 is SGHVS and CDR2 is FNYEAQ. V gave up 5 bases and J gave up 0 bases; unmatched junction bases: 7. This CDR3 contains 16 residues. The CDR3 loop reads CASSPLASGSTDTQYF. The CDR3 DNA sequence: TGTGCCAGCAGCCCCTTGGCTAGCGGGAGCACAGATACGCAGTATTTT.